This TCR beta chain was recovered during a study of T cells after yellow fever vaccination. Via MiXCR, TCRdb re-called the 5' RACE reads, giving one row per CDR3 protein. The sample contains about 340,000 distinct CDR3 sequences, approximately 12% of which appear only once. The study, taken as a whole, reports: The study re-detected most primary-vaccination clones after the booster (approximately 97% CD4, around 89% CD8).

Of note for this clonotype: No antigen is known for it.

The sequenced sample was CD4+ T cells sorted from PBMCs, obtained 15 days after the yellow fever booster vaccination. This clonotype was sampled from a man between 18 and 35 years old who received the YFV17D yellow fever vaccine.

The CDR3: CSATGTDGEKLFF. The CDR3 DNA sequence: TGCAGTGCGACGGGAACAGACGGAGAAAAACTGTTTTTT. V is TRBV20-1 and J is TRBJ1-4; D is ambiguous. Germline CDR1 DFQATT, CDR2 SNEGSKA (reference sequence). The CDR3 covers 13 residues. Trimming shortened V by 6 bases and J by 8 bases, and 16 bases separated the two germline ends.